The 14 T cell receptor beta chains below come from one sample, sequenced in a study of T cells in Graves' hyperthyroidism and ophthalmopathy. Authors of the study amplified TCR beta CDR3 regions from RNA transcripts. The HTBI primer set was used in a first-round RT-PCR of the TCR CDR3. Each CDR3 protein is one row after TCRdb ran MiXCR on the multiplex PCR reads. The sample yields 500,000 to 650,000 distinct CDR3 sequences, under 20% seen once. Sequenced material: blood. The receptors here all came from a young woman with Graves' ophthalmopathy.

The chain joins TRBV9 to TRBJ2-1; TRBD2 aligns across 9 bases. There are 16 residues in the CDR3. V was pared by 0 bases and J by 1 base, with 2 bases of the junction left unmatched. Per the germline V gene, CDR1 is SGDLS and CDR2 is YYNGEE. CDR3 residues: CASSVGLAGSYNEQFF. The CDR3 nucleotides are TGTGCCAGCAGCGTAGGGCTAGCGGGATCCTACAATGAGCAGTTCTTC.

This clonotype has ten or more counts. The J gene is TRBJ1-1, the V gene TRBV30; D gene uncertain. Trimming cost V 0 bases and J 2 bases, with 7 bases left between them. This CDR3 is built from 13 residues. Germline V gene sequence: CDR1 GTSNPN, CDR2 SVGIG (reference sequence). CDR3 region: CAWSVEYNTEAFF. In nucleotides, the CDR3 is TGTGCCTGGAGTGTAGAGTACAACACTGAAGCTTTCTTT.

With respect to this clonotype: The junction departs from the called germline gene at one end, perhaps through a read error. The V call is TRBV9, the J call TRBJ2-1; 8 bases match TRBD2. The CDR3 has 15 amino acids. The germline V gene has CDR1 SGDLS and CDR2 YYNGEE. CDR3 protein: CASSVDSGAYNEQSF. CDR3 DNA: TGTGCCAGCAGCGTAGATAGCGGGGCGTACAATGAGCAGTCCTTC.

The chain couples TRBV14 to TRBJ1-2, with D perhaps matching TRBD1 (5 bases). CDR1 and CDR2 (germline): SGHDN, FVKESK. CDR3 length equals 16 residues. Between the trimmed V and J ends, which lost 0 bases and 4 bases, there was a span of 15 bases. CDR3 amino acids: CASSQDSGQSIYGYTF. CDR3 sequence (DNA): TGTGCCAGCAGCCAAGATTCCGGACAAAGTATCTATGGCTACACCTTC.

This clonotype appeared many times. This sequence joins TRBV30 and TRBJ1-1; D may be TRBD1 (5 bases). This CDR3 contains 14 residues. The V end lost 1 base, the J end lost 2 bases, and 11 bases lay between the germline ends. Germline lookup yields CDR1 GTSNPN and CDR2 SVGIG (reference sequence). The CDR3 nucleotides read TGTGCCTGGAGTGAAAAGGGGTTTAACACTGAAGCTTTCTTT. Its translation: CAWSEKGFNTEAFF.

This clonotype was detected ten times or more. This rearrangement joins TRBV20-1 to TRBJ1-5; 8 nucleotides align to TRBD1. The CDR3 has 15 amino acids. Germline loops: CDR1 DFQATT, CDR2 SNEGSKA (reference sequence). Unmatched junction bases numbered 9, after V lost 6 bases and J lost 2 bases. The CDR3 loop is CSARTGFPRNQPQHF. The CDR3 DNA reads as TGCAGTGCCCGGACAGGGTTCCCCCGCAATCAGCCCCAGCATTTT.

The V call is TRBV11-2, the J call TRBJ2-1, with D possibly matching TRBD1 (6 bases). The germline V and J ends were trimmed by 1 base and 0 bases, with 13 bases remaining between them. The V gene's germline CDR1 is SGHAT and CDR2 FQNNGV. This CDR3 spans 17 amino acids. The DNA of the CDR3 is TGTGCCAGCAGCTTAGTGGGGACATTTAGCTCCTACAATGAGCAGTTCTTC. Translating gives CASSLVGTFSSYNEQFF.

This clonotype came up many times. J is TRBJ2-3 and V is TRBV7-9; no definite D call. V was cut by 0 bases and J by 2 bases, with 9 bases left in between. The CDR3 sequence is 15 residues long. Germline CDR1 SEHNR, CDR2 FQNEAQ (reference sequence). CDR3 in amino acids: CASSLAGHDTDTQYF. CDR3 nucleotides: TGTGCCAGCAGCTTAGCCGGGCATGACACAGATACGCAGTATTTT. Full variable domain (rest looked up from reference TRBV7-9 and TRBJ2-3): DTGVSQNPRHKITKRGQNVTFRCDPISEHNRLYWYRQTLGQGPEFLTYFQNEAQLEKSRLLSDRFSAERPKGSFSTLEIQRTEQGDSAMYLCASSLAGHDTDTQYFGPGTRLTVL.

This clonotype has only a few counts. V is TRBV7-9 and J is TRBJ2-7; 9 bases agree with TRBD1. The germline V gene encodes CDR1 SEHNR and CDR2 FQNEAQ (reference sequence). CDR3 length: 14 amino acids. V lost 4 bases and J lost 9; bases outside the gene matches: 10. The CDR3 loop reads CASSSRDRENGQYF. The CDR3 DNA is TGTGCCAGCAGCTCACGGGACAGGGAGAACGGGCAGTACTTC.

In its sample, this clonotype was seen a few times. The chain combines TRBV27 with TRBJ2-2; 10 bases map to TRBD2. The CDR3 runs to 15 residues. Looked up from germline, CDR1 is MNHEY and CDR2 is SMNVEV (reference sequence). Trimming at V came to 6 bases and at J to 4 bases, leaving 5 bases not matched to a gene. The CDR3 region has the DNA TGTGCCAGCAGGCCAGCGGGAGGGCCCACCGGGGAGCTGTTTTTT. Its protein product is CASRPAGGPTGELFF.

Many counts were recorded for this clonotype. The V and J genes are TRBV9 and TRBJ1-2; D is uncertain. The CDR3 contains 14 residues. Trimming removed 6 bases from V and 2 bases from J, with 14 bases in between. The germline gives CDR1 SGDLS, CDR2 YYNGEE. CDR3 DNA: TGTGCCAGCACCAAGGCGCCAGAAAACTATGGCTACACCTTC. Translating it yields CASTKAPENYGYTF.

This clonotype was detected many times. The chain uses TRBV24-1 and TRBJ1-1, with D perhaps TRBD1 (6 bases). CDR3 size: 13 residues. V was pared by 7 bases and J by 1 base, with 9 bases between. Germline loops: CDR1 KGHDR, CDR2 SFDVKD. CDR3 region: CATRKQGNTEAFF. The DNA for the CDR3 is TGTGCCACCAGGAAACAGGGGAACACTGAAGCTTTCTTT.

The chain employs TRBV12-3 or TRBV12-4 and TRBJ1-4, with TRBD1 identical over 7 bases. V dropped 0 bases and J dropped 5; count of bases not matched to a gene: 3. The CDR3 loop spans 15 amino acids. The CDR3 sequence: CASSLAGQVNEKLFF. CDR3 sequence (DNA): TGTGCCAGCAGTTTAGCAGGACAGGTCAATGAAAAACTGTTTTTT.

This clonotype was seen a handful of times. The rearrangement links TRBV13 to TRBJ1-4; D gene ambiguous. The CDR3 consists of 16 residues. Trimming took off 5 bases at V and 4 bases at J, with 17 bases between the two ends. Looked up from germline, CDR1 is PRHDT and CDR2 is FYEKMQ (reference sequence). The CDR3 DNA is TGTGCCAGCAGCCCCGGCCGGCGGAATTATAATGAAAAACTGTTTTTT. Residues: CASSPGRRNYNEKLFF.